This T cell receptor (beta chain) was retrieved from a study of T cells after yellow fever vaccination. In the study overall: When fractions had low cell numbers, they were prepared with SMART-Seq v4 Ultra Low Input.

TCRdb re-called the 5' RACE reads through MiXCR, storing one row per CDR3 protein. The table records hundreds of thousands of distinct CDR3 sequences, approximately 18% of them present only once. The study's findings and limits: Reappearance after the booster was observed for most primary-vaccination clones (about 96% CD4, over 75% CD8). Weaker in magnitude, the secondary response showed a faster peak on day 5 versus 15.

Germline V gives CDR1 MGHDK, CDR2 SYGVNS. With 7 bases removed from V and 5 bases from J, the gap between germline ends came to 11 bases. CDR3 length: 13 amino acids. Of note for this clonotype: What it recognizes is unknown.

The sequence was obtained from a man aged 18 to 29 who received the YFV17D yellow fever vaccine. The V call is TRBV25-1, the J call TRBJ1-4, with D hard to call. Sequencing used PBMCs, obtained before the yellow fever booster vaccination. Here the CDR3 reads CASTAPGNEKLFF. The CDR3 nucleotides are TGTGCCAGCACCGCACCGGGAAATGAAAAACTGTTTTTT.